These 30 T cell receptor beta chains share one sample of origin, sequenced in a study of beta chain features in type 1 diabetes. Expressed TCRB transcripts got sequenced, as all isolated RNA was reverse transcribed. The method was immunoSEQ multiplex PCR; TCRdb's version includes in-frame clones alone and lacks a portion of them. The sample holds 200,000 to 250,000 clones; 25% to 30% are singletons and the top ten take roughly 4%. What was sequenced was central memory CD4+ T cells from blood. The receptor set was obtained from a man in his thirties or forties in good health.

This clone was seen a handful of times. The rearrangement uses TRBV7-2 and TRBJ2-1; D is uncertain. CDR1 and CDR2 (germline): SGHTA, FQGNSA. Trimming removed 0 bases at V and 9 bases at J, with 15 bases between. This CDR3 comprises 15 residues. The CDR3 DNA is TGTGCCAGCAGCTTAGCACGAGTAGTAGGGATTGAGCAGTTCTTC. Translation gives CASSLARVVGIEQFF.

This clone was picked up a small number of times. V usage is TRBV9 and J usage is TRBJ2-5; weak D call: TRBD1 (6 bases). Looked up from germline, CDR1 is SGDLS and CDR2 is YYNGEE. Deletions cut 6 bases from V and 1 base from J, with 16 bases between. The CDR3 length is 15 residues. DNA of the CDR3: TGTGCCAGCAACCCCGGGACAACCGGCCAAGAGACCCAGTACTTC. It codes for CASNPGTTGQETQYF.

This clone has a handful of counts. This rearrangement joins TRBV6-6 to TRBJ2-1; 10 nucleotides match TRBD2. J lost 9 bases, V lost 5 bases, and 4 bases had no gene match. The V gene's germline CDR1 is MNHNY and CDR2 SVGAGI (reference sequence). CDR3 size: 13 residues. CDR3 region: CASSPIAGGEQFF. The CDR3 nucleotides are TGTGCCAGCAGTCCGATAGCGGGAGGTGAGCAGTTCTTC.

This chain links TRBV23-1 with TRBJ1-1; D is perhaps TRBD1 (5 bases). TRBV23-1 counts as an open reading frame of uncertain function. Between the trimmed V and J ends, which lost 8 bases and 0 bases, there was a span of 16 bases. The CDR3 length is 15 residues. CDR3 DNA sequence: TGCGCCAGCGCCGGGGGTGACACCCTGAACACTGAAGCTTTCTTT. Encoded protein: CASAGGDTLNTEAFF.

This rearrangement joins TRBV2 to TRBJ1-6; no clear D gene. The CDR3 spans 14 residues. Germline V gene sequence: CDR1 SNHLY, CDR2 FYNNEI. V dropped 0 bases and J dropped 9 bases, with 9 bases sitting between them. CDR3 bases: TGTGCCAGCAGTGAAGCTCGAGTGGGTTCACCCCTCCACTTT. It encodes CASSEARVGSPLHF.

This chain uses TRBV9 with TRBJ1-5; unclear D gene. CDR1 is SGDLS, CDR2 YYNGEE, per germline. V lost 3 bases and J 0 bases, leaving 10 bases between the germline ends. The CDR3 has 15 residues. DNA of the CDR3: TGTGCCAGCAGCGCAGAGGCGGATAGCAATCAGCCCCAGCATTTT. It is translated as CASSAEADSNQPQHF.

This clone was seen once. The chain has TRBV9 and TRBJ2-3; a possible D gene is TRBD2 (6 bases). The germline CDR1 and CDR2 sequences are SGDLS and YYNGEE. The CDR3 contains 15 residues. With 0 bases removed from V and 1 base from J, the gap between germline ends came to 9 bases. As DNA, the CDR3 is TGTGCCAGCAGCGTAGTGGCTAGCGGCACAGATACGCAGTATTTT. Translating it yields CASSVVASGTDTQYF.

This clone occurred a few times. The chain has TRBV2 and TRBJ2-1; 9 nucleotides line up with TRBD2. CDR1 and CDR2 from the germline V gene are SNHLY and FYNNEI. V lost 6 bases to trimming and J lost 4 bases; unmatched junction nucleotides: 13. CDR3 length: 17 amino acids. The CDR3 here is CASRLMGGGAEYNEQFF. The CDR3 nucleotides are TGTGCCAGCAGACTGATGGGCGGGGGGGCTGAATACAATGAGCAGTTCTTC.

The CDR3 reads CASSSYAGNTEAFF. CDR3 coding DNA: TGTGCCAGCAGCTCATACGCAGGGAACACTGAAGCTTTCTTT. The V and J genes are TRBV7-6 and TRBJ1-1; D is ambiguous. Trimming left V 4 bases short and J 1 base short, with 10 bases between. The CDR3 totals 14 residues. Germline V CDR1 and CDR2: SGHVS, FNYEAQ.

This sequence joins TRBV7-2 and TRBJ2-5; D possibly corresponds to TRBD1 (5 bases). The germline CDR1 and CDR2 sequences are SGHTA and FQGNSA. Trimming took off 6 bases at V and 5 bases at J, with 13 bases between the two ends. The CDR3 is 13 amino acids. In nucleotides, the CDR3 is TGTGCCAGCAGTCAGGGTGAGGTGGAGACCCAGTACTTC. This translates into CASSQGEVETQYF.

The sample holds a few counts of this clone. The chain carries TRBV6-5 and TRBJ2-1, with D perhaps matching TRBD2 (5 bases). V was cut by 5 bases and J by 5 bases, with 16 bases left in between. Germline lookup yields CDR1 MNHEY and CDR2 SVGAGI. The CDR3 sequence is 15 residues long. The CDR3 loop reads CASSPLALAHNEQFF. The CDR3 nucleotides read TGTGCCAGCAGTCCCCTAGCTCTCGCCCACAATGAGCAGTTCTTC.

The chain couples TRBV6-5 to TRBJ2-3; 9 nucleotides line up with TRBD2. Germline assignment: CDR1 MNHEY and CDR2 SVGAGI. The CDR3 consists of 14 residues. Germline trimming cut 8 bases from V and 3 bases from J; bases unmatched to any gene: 6. CDR3 region: CASASGGLTDTQYF. The CDR3 DNA is TGTGCCAGCGCCAGCGGGGGGCTAACAGATACGCAGTATTTT.

This clone has only a few counts. The chain couples TRBV7-9 to TRBJ2-1; possibly TRBD1 for D (5 bases). V was cut by 5 bases and J by 9 bases, with 8 bases left in between. Looked up from germline, CDR1 is SEHNR and CDR2 is FQNEAQ (reference sequence). This CDR3 is built from 11 residues. The CDR3 protein is CASSPDSEQFF. CDR3 nucleotide sequence: TGTGCCAGCAGCCCTGACAGTGAGCAGTTCTTC.

This clone was seen repeatedly, ten times or more. The rearrangement links TRBV14 to TRBJ2-5, with a tentative D call TRBD2 (6 bases). With 3 bases removed from V and 7 bases from J, the gap between germline ends came to 9 bases. The germline CDR1 and CDR2 sequences are SGHDN and FVKESK. The CDR3 spans 12 residues. Here the CDR3 DNA reads TGTGCCAGCAGCCAGGAGGGAGGGACCCAGTACTTC. Protein sequence: CASSQEGGTQYF.

This clone was counted between two and nine times. This chain joins TRBV21-1 and TRBJ2-5; no check of the table's D call, TRBD1, against the DNA was made. TRBV21-1 is listed as a pseudogene. CDR3 length equals 16 residues. The CDR3 is CASSPEQGTDQETQYF. The CDR3 nucleotides are TGTGCCAGCAGCCCCGAACAGGGGACAGACCAAGAGACCCAGTACTTC.

The table lists this clone with many counts. The V call is TRBV7-9, the J call TRBJ2-3; D is unclear. This CDR3 is 11 amino acids long. Germline V gives CDR1 SEHNR, CDR2 FQNEAQ (reference sequence). With 2 bases removed from V and 5 bases from J, the gap between germline ends came to 2 bases. In DNA, the CDR3 is TGTGCCAGCAGCTTAAGAGATACGCAGTATTTT. Translated, it gives CASSLRDTQYF.

The J gene is TRBJ1-1, the V gene TRBV6-6, with D tentatively TRBD1 (5 bases). Germline V lookup: CDR1 MNHNY, CDR2 SVGAGI (reference sequence). The CDR3 consists of 15 residues. Trimming removed 0 bases at V and 1 base at J, with 9 bases between. The CDR3 nucleotides read TGTGCCAGCAGTTACTCGATGAGGGGGAACACTGAAGCTTTCTTT. This codes for CASSYSMRGNTEAFF.

The J gene is TRBJ2-7, the V gene TRBV5-6, with 11 nucleotides matching TRBD2. Germline V CDR1 and CDR2: SGHDT, YYEEEE. V shed 4 bases and J 0 bases; nucleotides not matched to a gene: 3. CDR3 size: 15 residues. The CDR3 bases are TGTGCCAGCAGCCGACTAGCGGGGTTCTCCTACGAGCAGTACTTC. It encodes CASSRLAGFSYEQYF.

There are a few counts of this clone. This chain links TRBV11-2 with TRBJ2-4; D is perhaps TRBD1 or TRBD2 (6 bases each). Trimming pared 5 bases from V and 2 bases from J, leaving 13 bases between. The CDR3 sequence is 15 residues long. Germline V lookup: CDR1 SGHAT, CDR2 FQNNGV. The CDR3 protein is CASSRTGGSKNIQYF. The DNA of the CDR3 is TGTGCCAGCAGCCGCACCGGGGGCTCCAAAAACATTCAGTACTTC.

This clone has only a few counts. The chain uses TRBV18 and TRBJ2-7, with 8 positions matching TRBD1. The V gene's germline CDR1 is KGHSH and CDR2 LQKENI. This CDR3 region has 13 residues. The J segment lost 4 bases and the V segment lost 6 bases, leaving 5 bases of the junction unmatched. DNA of the CDR3: TGTGCCAGCTCTAGGGACAGGTTGTACGAGCAGTACTTC. It is translated as CASSRDRLYEQYF.

The chain recombines TRBV20-1 with TRBJ1-5; D is ambiguous. Germline assignment: CDR1 DFQATT and CDR2 SNEGSKA (reference sequence). Trimming took 7 bases from V and 7 from J, leaving 8 bases between them. This CDR3 is 10 amino acids long. CDR3 sequence reads: CSVGRQPQHF. The DNA for the CDR3 is TGCAGTGTGGGGAGACAGCCCCAGCATTTT.

The chain uses TRBV5-4 and TRBJ1-1; D is undetermined. Germline CDR1 reads SGHNT; CDR2 reads YYREEE (reference sequence). Trimming removed 1 base from V and 1 base from J, with 2 bases in between. The CDR3 has 12 residues. The CDR3 DNA reads as TGTGCCAGCAGCTTGCGGAACACTGAAGCTTTCTTT. This encodes CASSLRNTEAFF.

This clone turned up a few times. The chain has TRBV20-1 and TRBJ1-1; no definite D call. The CDR3 covers 10 residues. Germline V gene lookup returns CDR1 DFQATT and CDR2 SNEGSKA (reference sequence). V was trimmed by 3 bases and J by 4 bases, leaving 3 bases between them. The CDR3 sequence: CSARSTEAFF. CDR3 nucleotides: TGCAGTGCTAGGTCCACTGAAGCTTTCTTT.

Concerning this clone itself: A read error may explain this, as a much larger clone is one base away. The rearrangement uses TRBV30 and TRBJ2-7; 7 nucleotides line up with TRBD2. The CDR3 is 10 amino acids. The germline V gene has CDR1 GTSNPN and CDR2 SVGIG (reference sequence). Losses at the gene ends were 3 bases for V and 8 bases for J; bases not matched to a gene: 1. CDR3: CAWRGGKQYF. CDR3 nucleotides: TGTGCCTGGAGGGGGGGGAAGCAGTACTTC.

This clone was seen a handful of times. The rearrangement joins TRBV19 to TRBJ2-3; maybe TRBD2 (5 bases). The CDR3 sequence is 15 residues long. Germline V gives CDR1 LNHDA, CDR2 SQIVND (reference sequence). V shed 5 bases and J shed 3 bases, with 15 bases lying between them. The DNA for the CDR3 is TGTGCCAGTAGTCTCGGACTGTCTTGGACAGATACGCAGTATTTT. This gives the protein CASSLGLSWTDTQYF.

This clone was counted only a few times. A clone one base away is much larger, so this may be a read error. Other DNA sequences of this sample code for an identical CDR3. The chain couples TRBV19 to TRBJ2-2; D gene uncertain. V lost 8 bases to trimming and J lost 4 bases, with 14 bases between them. The CDR3 has 14 amino acids. CDR1 is LNHDA, CDR2 SQIVND, per germline (reference sequence). The CDR3 DNA sequence: TGTGCCAGTCGGGCAAGCGAGATCACCGGGGAGCTGTTTTTT. Its protein is CASRASEITGELFF.

This chain uses TRBV6-5 with TRBJ2-7, with D perhaps matching TRBD2 (5 bases). The germline V gene encodes CDR1 MNHEY and CDR2 SVGAGI. Trimming stripped 0 bases from V and 3 bases from J, with 12 bases between. The CDR3 is made up of 15 amino acids. The CDR3 region is CASSYSGVNLYEQYF. Here the CDR3 DNA reads TGTGCCAGCAGTTACTCCGGGGTAAACCTCTACGAGCAGTACTTC.

The genes are TRBV7-2 and TRBJ2-3, with D perhaps assigned TRBD1 or TRBD2 (6 bases each). This CDR3 is built from 15 residues. In germline, CDR1 is SGHTA, CDR2 FQGNSA. V lost 4 bases and J lost 3, with 14 bases in between. As DNA, the CDR3 is TGTGCCAGCAGCTCACCGACTAGGGGGACAGATACGCAGTATTTT. As protein: CASSSPTRGTDTQYF.

This clone occurred a few times. The chain uses TRBV27 and TRBJ1-5; D gene ambiguous. Trimming removed 4 bases at V and 2 bases at J, with 9 bases between. Germline values: CDR1 MNHEY, CDR2 SMNVEV (reference sequence). This CDR3 is 14 amino acids long. CDR3 in amino acids: CASSSIYGNQPQHF. The CDR3 DNA is TGTGCCAGCAGTTCCATCTACGGCAATCAGCCCCAGCATTTT.

This clone was seen only a few times. V is TRBV30 and J is TRBJ2-1; 10 bases align to TRBD2. This CDR3 comprises 13 residues. Per the germline V gene, CDR1 is GTSNPN and CDR2 is SVGIG (reference sequence). Trimming cost V 6 bases and J 7 bases; bases outside gene matches: 6. The CDR3 sequence: CACGLAVGNEQFF. The CDR3 nucleotides are TGTGCCTGTGGACTAGCGGTAGGTAATGAGCAGTTCTTC. The full variable domain, with the rest looked up from reference TRBV30 and TRBJ2-1, is SQTIHQWPATLVQPVGSPLSLECTVEGTSNPNLYWYRQAAGRGLQLLFYSVGIGQISSEVPQNLSASRPQDRQFILSSKKLLLSDSGFYLCACGLAVGNEQFFGPGTRLTVL.